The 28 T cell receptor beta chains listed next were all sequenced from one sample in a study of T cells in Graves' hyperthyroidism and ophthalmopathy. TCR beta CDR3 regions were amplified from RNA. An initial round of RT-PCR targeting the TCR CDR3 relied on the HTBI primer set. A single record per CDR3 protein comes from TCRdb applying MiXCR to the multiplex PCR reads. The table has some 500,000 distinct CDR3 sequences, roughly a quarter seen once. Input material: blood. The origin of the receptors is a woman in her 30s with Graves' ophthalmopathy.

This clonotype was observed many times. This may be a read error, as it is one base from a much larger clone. In DNA, the CDR3 is TGCAGCGTTGACAGCATGAACACTGGAGCTTTCTTT. Protein sequence: CSVDSMNTGAFF. The V call is TRBV29-1, the J call TRBJ1-1; D remains ambiguous. CDR1 is SQVTM, CDR2 ANQGSEA, per germline. The CDR3 loop spans 12 amino acids. Using reference TRBV29-1 and TRBJ1-1 for the parts outside the CDR3, the full variable domain is SAVISQKPSRDICQRGTSLTIQCQVDSQVTMMFWYRQQPGQSLTLIATANQGSEATYESGFVIDKFPISRPNLTFSTLTVSNMSPEDSSIYLCSVDSMNTGAFFGQGTRLTVV.

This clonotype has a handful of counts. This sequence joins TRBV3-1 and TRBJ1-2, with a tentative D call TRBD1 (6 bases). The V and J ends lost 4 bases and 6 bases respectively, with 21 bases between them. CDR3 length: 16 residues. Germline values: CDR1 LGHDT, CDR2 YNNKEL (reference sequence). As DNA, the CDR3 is TGTGCCAGCAGCCGGACCGGGACAACCCTCGGGGATGGCTACACCTTC. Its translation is CASSRTGTTLGDGYTF.

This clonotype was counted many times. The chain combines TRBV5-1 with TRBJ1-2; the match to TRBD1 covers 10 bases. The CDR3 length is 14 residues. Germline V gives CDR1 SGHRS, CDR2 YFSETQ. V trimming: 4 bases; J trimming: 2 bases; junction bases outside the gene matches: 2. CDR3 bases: TGCGCCAGCAGCACGGGACAGGGGAACTATGGCTACACCTTC. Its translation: CASSTGQGNYGYTF.

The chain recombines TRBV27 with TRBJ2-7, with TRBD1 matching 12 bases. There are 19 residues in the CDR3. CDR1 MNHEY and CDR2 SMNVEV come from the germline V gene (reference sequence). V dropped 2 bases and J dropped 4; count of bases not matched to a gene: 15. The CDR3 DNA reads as TGTGCCAGCAGTTTAAGGGAGGGGACAGGGGACAGGGGGCTGTACGAGCAGTACTTC. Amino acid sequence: CASSLREGTGDRGLYEQYF.

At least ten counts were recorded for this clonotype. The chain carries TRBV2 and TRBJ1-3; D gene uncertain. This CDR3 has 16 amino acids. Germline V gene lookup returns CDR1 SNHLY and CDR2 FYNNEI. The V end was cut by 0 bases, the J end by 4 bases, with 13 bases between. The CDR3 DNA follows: TGTGCCAGCAGTGAAGCGCGAGGGTTCTACGGAAACACCATATATTTT. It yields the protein CASSEARGFYGNTIYF.

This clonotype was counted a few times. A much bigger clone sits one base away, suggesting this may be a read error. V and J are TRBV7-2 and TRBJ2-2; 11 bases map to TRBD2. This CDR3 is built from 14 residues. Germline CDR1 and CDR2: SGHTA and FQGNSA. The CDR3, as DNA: TGTGCCAGCAGACTAGCGGGGGCCACCGGGGAGCTGTTGTTT. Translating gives CASRLAGATGELLF.

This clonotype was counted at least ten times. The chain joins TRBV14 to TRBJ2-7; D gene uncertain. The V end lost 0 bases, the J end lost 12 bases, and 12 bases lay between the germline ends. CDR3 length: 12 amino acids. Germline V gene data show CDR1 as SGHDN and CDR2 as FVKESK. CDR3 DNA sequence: TGTGCCAGCAGCCAAGATTGGCAGTCGCGGTACTTC. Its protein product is CASSQDWQSRYF. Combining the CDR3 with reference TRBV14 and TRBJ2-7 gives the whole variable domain EAGVTQFPSHSVIEKGQTVTLRCDPISGHDNLYWYRRVMGKEIKFLLHFVKESKQDESGMPNNRFLAERTGGTYSTLKVQPAELEDSGVYFCASSQDWQSRYFGPGTRLTVT.

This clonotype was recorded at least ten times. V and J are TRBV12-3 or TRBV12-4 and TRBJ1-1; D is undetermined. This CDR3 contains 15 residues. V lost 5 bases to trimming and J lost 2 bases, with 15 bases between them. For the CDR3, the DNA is TGTGCCAGCAGTAACTGGAGTAACCGAAACACTGAAGCTTTCTTT. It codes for CASSNWSNRNTEAFF.

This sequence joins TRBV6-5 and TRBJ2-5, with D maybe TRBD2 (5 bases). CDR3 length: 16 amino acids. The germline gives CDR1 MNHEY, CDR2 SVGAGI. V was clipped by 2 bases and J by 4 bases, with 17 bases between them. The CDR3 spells CASSYDETSWRETQYF. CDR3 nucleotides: TGTGCCAGCAGTTACGACGAAACTAGTTGGAGAGAGACCCAGTACTTC.

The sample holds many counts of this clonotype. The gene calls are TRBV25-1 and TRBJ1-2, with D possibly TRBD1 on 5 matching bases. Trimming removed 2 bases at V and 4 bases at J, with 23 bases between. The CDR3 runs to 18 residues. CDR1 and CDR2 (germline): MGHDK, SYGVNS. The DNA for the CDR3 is TGTGCCAGCAGTGAACTAGCTCCGGACAACCATCGGAGCTATGGCTACACCTTC. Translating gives CASSELAPDNHRSYGYTF.

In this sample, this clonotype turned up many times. The CDR3 DNA reads as TGCAGTGCTACCGGACAGGGGCCCTATGGCTACACCTTC. This sequence encodes CSATGQGPYGYTF. The chain is built from TRBV20-1 and TRBJ1-2, with 9 bases fitting TRBD1. V trimming: 4 bases; J trimming: 4 bases; junction bases outside the gene matches: 4. CDR3 length: 13 amino acids. CDR1 is DFQATT, CDR2 SNEGSKA, per germline (reference sequence).

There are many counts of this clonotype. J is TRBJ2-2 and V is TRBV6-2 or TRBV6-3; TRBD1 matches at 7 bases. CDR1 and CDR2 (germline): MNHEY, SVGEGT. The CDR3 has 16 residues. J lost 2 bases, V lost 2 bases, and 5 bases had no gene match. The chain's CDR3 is CASSYGTGANTGELFF. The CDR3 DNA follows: TGTGCCAGCAGTTACGGAACAGGGGCTAACACCGGGGAGCTGTTTTTT.

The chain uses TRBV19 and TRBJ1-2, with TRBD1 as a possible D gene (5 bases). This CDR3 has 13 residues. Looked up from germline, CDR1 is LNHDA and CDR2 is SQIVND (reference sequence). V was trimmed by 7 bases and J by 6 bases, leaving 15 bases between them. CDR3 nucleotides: TGTGCCAGTACCGGGACCCTCCAACATGGCTACACCTTC. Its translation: CASTGTLQHGYTF.

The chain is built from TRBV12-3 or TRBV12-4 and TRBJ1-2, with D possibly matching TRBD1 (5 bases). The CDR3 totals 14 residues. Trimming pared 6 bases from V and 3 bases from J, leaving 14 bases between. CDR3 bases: TGTGCCAGCAGCGCTACAGGTATGGACTATGGCTACACCTTC. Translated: CASSATGMDYGYTF.

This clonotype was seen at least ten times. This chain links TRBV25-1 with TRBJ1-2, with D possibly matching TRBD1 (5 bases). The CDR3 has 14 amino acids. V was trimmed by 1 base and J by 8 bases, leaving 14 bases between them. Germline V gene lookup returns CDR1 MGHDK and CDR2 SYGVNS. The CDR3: CASSELGREHGYTF. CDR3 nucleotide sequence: TGTGCCAGCAGTGAATTGGGCAGGGAGCACGGCTACACCTTC.

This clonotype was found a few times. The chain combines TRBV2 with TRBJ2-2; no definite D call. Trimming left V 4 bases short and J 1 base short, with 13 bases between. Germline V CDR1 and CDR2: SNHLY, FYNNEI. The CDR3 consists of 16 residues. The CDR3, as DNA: TGTGCCAGCAGTGTTCCGGGCGTCGTGAACACCGGGGAGCTGTTTTTT. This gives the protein CASSVPGVVNTGELFF.

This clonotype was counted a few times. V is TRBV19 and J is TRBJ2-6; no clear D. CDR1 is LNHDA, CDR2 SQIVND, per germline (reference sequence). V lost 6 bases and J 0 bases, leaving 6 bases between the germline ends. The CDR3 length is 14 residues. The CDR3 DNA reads TGTGCCAGTAGCCGGCGCTCTGGGGCCAACGTCCTGACTTTC. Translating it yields CASSRRSGANVLTF.

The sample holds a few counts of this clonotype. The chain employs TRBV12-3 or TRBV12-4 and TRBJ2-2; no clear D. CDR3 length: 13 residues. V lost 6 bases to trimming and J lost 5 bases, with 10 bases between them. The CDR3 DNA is TGTGCCAGCAGAGGAGATACGACCGGGGAGCTGTTTTTT. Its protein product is CASRGDTTGELFF.

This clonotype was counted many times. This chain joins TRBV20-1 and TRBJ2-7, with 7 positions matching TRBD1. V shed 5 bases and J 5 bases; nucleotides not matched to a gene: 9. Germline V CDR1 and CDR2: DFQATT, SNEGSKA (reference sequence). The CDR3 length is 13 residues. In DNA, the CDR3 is TGCAGTGCTCCCGCAGACAGGGTCCACGAGCAGTACTTC. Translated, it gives CSAPADRVHEQYF.

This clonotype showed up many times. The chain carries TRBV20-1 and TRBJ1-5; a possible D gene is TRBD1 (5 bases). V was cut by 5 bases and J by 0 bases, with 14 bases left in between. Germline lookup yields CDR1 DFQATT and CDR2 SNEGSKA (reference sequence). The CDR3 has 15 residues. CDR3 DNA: TGCAGTGCTCCAACCCCAGGGTATAGCAATCAGCCCCAGCATTTT. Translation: CSAPTPGYSNQPQHF.

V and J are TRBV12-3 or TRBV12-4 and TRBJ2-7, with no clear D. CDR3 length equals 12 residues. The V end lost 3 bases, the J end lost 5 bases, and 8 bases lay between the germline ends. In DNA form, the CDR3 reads TGTGCCAGCAGTTTTGTAGTCCACGAGCAGTACTTC. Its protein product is CASSFVVHEQYF.

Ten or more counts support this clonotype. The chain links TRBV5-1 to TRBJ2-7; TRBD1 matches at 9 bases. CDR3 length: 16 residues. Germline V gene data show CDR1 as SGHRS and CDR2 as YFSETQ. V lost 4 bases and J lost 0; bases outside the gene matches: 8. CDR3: CASSTGQGGSSYEQYF. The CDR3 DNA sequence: TGCGCCAGCAGCACGGGACAGGGCGGCTCCTCCTACGAGCAGTACTTC.

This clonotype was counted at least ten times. The CDR3 spells CASSYVQTTDTQYF. The CDR3 region has the DNA TGTGCCAGCAGTTACGTGCAGACCACAGATACGCAGTATTTT. The rearrangement joins TRBV6-2 or TRBV6-3 to TRBJ2-3, with D hard to call. Germline loops: CDR1 MNHEY, CDR2 SVGEGT. Trimming took off 2 bases at V and 2 bases at J, with 8 bases between the two ends. The CDR3 extends over 14 amino acids.

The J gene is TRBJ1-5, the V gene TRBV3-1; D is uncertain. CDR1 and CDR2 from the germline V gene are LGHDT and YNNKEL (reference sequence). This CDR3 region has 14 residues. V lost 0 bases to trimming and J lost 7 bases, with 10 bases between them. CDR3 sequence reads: CASSQDKGGQPQHF. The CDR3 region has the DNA TGTGCCAGCAGCCAAGATAAGGGAGGGCAGCCCCAGCATTTT.

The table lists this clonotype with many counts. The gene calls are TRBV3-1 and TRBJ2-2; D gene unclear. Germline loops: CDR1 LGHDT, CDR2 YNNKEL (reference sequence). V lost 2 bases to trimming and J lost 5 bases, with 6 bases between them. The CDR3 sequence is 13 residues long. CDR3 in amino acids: CASSQPVTGELFF. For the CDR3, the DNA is TGTGCCAGCAGCCAACCCGTAACCGGGGAGCTGTTTTTT.

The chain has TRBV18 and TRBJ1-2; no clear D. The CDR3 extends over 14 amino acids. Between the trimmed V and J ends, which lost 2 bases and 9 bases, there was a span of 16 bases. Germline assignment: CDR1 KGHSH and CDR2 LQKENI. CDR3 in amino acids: CASSPKQALSSYTF. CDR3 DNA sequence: TGTGCCAGCTCACCAAAGCAGGCCCTCTCGAGCTACACCTTC.

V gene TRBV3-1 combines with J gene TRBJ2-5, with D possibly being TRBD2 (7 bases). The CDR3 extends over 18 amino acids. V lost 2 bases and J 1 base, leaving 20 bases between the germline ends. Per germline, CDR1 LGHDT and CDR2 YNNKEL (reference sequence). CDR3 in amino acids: CASSQPGPLRGGQETQYF. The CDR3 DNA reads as TGTGCCAGCAGCCAACCGGGACCTCTTAGGGGGGGCCAAGAGACCCAGTACTTC.

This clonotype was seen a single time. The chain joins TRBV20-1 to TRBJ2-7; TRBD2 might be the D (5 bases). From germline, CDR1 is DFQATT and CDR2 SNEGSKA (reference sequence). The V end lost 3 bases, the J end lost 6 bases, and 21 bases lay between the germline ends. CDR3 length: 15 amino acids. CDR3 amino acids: CSASQLFELGGEQYF. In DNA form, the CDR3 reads TGCAGTGCTAGCCAACTTTTTGAGCTAGGAGGCGAGCAGTACTTC.